These T cell receptor beta chains were read from a single sample in a study of post-analysis software for immune sequencing data. TCRdb itself ran the PCR reads through MiXCR, one entry per CDR3 protein. The sample carries fewer than 850,000 distinct CDR3 sequences, less than 35% recorded once. Sequenced input: blood. These receptors came from a girl between 10 and 17 years old with multiple sclerosis. The CDR3 runs from the conserved cysteine through the conserved F or W. The D gene is left open where the match is weak. Clone sizes are given selectively: once, few, many, or a class where the clone is expanded.

>NA|NA|TRBJ2-1|TRBV11-2
CASSLVWGTGNEQFF
TGTGCCAGCAGCTTGGTCTGGGGGACTGGCAATGAGCAGTTCTTC
>NA|NA|TRBJ2-7|TRBV29-1
CSVVTGSEQYF
TGCAGCGTTGTAACTGGCTCCGAGCAGTACTTC
>few|NA|TRBJ2-7|TRBV20-1
CSATAVGAAYEQYF
TGCAGTGCCACGGCGGTTGGGGCAGCGTACGAGCAGTACTTC
>NA|TRBD1|TRBJ2-5|TRBV5-1
CATRTGTAETQYF
TGCGCCACCCGGACAGGGACGGCAGAGACCCAGTACTTC
>many|TRBD2|TRBJ2-7|TRBV4-3
CASSRGTSGNYEQYF
TGCGCCAGCAGCCGAGGGACTAGCGGGAACTACGAGCAGTACTTC
>NA|TRBD2|TRBJ2-6|TRBV12-3/TRBV12-4
CAGRSGAGANVLTF
TGTGCCGGACGTAGCGGGGCTGGGGCCAACGTCCTGACTTTC
>few|TRBD2|TRBJ2-1|TRBV6-1
CASRTSLAGEQFF
TGTGCCAGCAGAACAAGCTTAGCGGGTGAGCAGTTCTTC
>NA|TRBD2|TRBJ2-3|TRBV10-3
CAISSRPSGEGDTQYF
TGTGCCATCAGCTCCCGACCAAGCGGGGAGGGAGATACGCAGTATTTT
>few|NA|TRBJ1-2|TRBV20-1
CSASRREEGYGYTF
TGCAGTGCTAGCCGGCGGGAGGAGGGCTATGGCTACACCTTC
>many|TRBD1|TRBJ2-1|TRBV20-1
CSAERTGRGNEQFF
TGCAGTGCTGAAAGGACAGGGAGAGGCAATGAGCAGTTCTTC
>many|NA|TRBJ2-7|TRBV7-9
CASSPQGSAYEQYF
TGTGCCAGCAGCCCACAGGGTTCCGCCTACGAGCAGTACTTC
>few|NA|TRBJ2-3|TRBV4-1
CASSPHQRTDTQYF
TGCGCCAGCAGCCCCCACCAGAGGACAGATACGCAGTATTTT
>NA|TRBD1|TRBJ1-4|TRBV7-2
CASSLDRDRKLFF
TGTGCCAGCAGCCTGGATCGGGACAGGAAACTGTTTTTT
>NA|NA|TRBJ2-1|TRBV7-9
CASSVPRGGPGNEQFF
TGTGCCAGCAGCGTTCCCAGGGGAGGGCCTGGGAATGAGCAGTTCTTC
>NA|NA|TRBJ2-5|TRBV2
CASSGTRKTQYF
TGTGCCAGCAGTGGCACCAGGAAGACCCAGTACTTC
>NA|NA|TRBJ1-1|TRBV4-1
CATSKAMNTEAFF
TGCGCCACCAGTAAAGCTATGAACACTGAAGCTTTCTTT
>few|NA|TRBJ1-1|TRBV6-4
CASSDSWGLEAFF
TGTGCCAGCAGTGACTCATGGGGTCTTGAAGCTTTCTTT
>NA|TRBD2|TRBJ2-3|TRBV19
CASSPGGSGWDTQYF
TGTGCCAGTAGTCCCGGTGGTAGCGGGTGGGATACGCAGTATTTT
>NA|NA|TRBJ2-3|TRBV19
CASSTGPRGFSTDTQYF
TGTGCCAGTAGTACCGGCCCTAGGGGATTCAGCACAGATACGCAGTATTTT
>few|TRBD2|TRBJ2-1|TRBV6-2/TRBV6-3
CASSRGVEQFF
TGTGCCAGCAGCCGGGGGGTTGAGCAGTTCTTC
>NA|TRBD1|TRBJ1-2|TRBV6-6
CASTLGTGFPYGYTF
TGTGCCAGCACCCTGGGGACAGGGTTCCCCTATGGCTACACCTTC
>NA|TRBD1|TRBJ2-3|TRBV29-1
CSVTGGATWTSGGFVEYTQYF
TGCAGCGTGACAGGGGGGGCAACCTGGACGTCCGGCGGGTTCGTCGAGTATACGCAGTATTTT
>few|NA|TRBJ2-7|TRBV7-9
CASSHRDYEQYF
TGTGCCAGCAGCCACAGGGACTACGAGCAGTACTTC
>few|NA|TRBJ1-1|TRBV7-9
CASSSGAIRAFF
TGTGCCAGCAGCTCCGGGGCCATACGAGCTTTCTTT
>few|NA|TRBJ2-1|TRBV10-3
CAISGASQGLSYNEQFF
TGTGCCATCAGTGGGGCCTCCCAGGGGCTCTCCTACAATGAGCAGTTCTTC
>few|TRBD1|TRBJ2-2|TRBV5-1
CASSRRTGDTGELFF
TGCGCCAGCAGCCGACGGACAGGGGACACCGGGGAGCTGTTTTTT
>few|NA|TRBJ1-2|TRBV12-5
CASGLVPETNYGYTF
TGTGCTAGTGGTTTGGTTCCAGAGACCAACTATGGCTACACCTTC
>NA|TRBD2|TRBJ2-5|TRBV3-1
CASSQGGLAGAETQYF
TGTGCCAGCAGCCAAGGGGGACTAGCGGGGGCTGAGACCCAGTACTTC
>NA|NA|TRBJ2-3|TRBV13
CASSRRPDTQYF
TGTGCCAGCAGCCGACGACCCGATACGCAGTATTTT
>NA|NA|TRBJ1-5|TRBV18
CASSKPDQPQHF
TGTGCCAGCTCAAAACCCGATCAGCCCCAGCATTTT
>NA|TRBD2|TRBJ2-3|TRBV5-6
CASSFAGGANTQYF
TGTGCCAGCAGCTTCGCGGGAGGGGCGAATACGCAGTATTTT
>NA|NA|TRBJ1-2|TRBV5-1
CASSLSGIYGYTF
TGCGCCAGCAGCTTGTCGGGAATCTATGGCTACACCTTC
>many|NA|TRBJ2-5|TRBV29-1
CSVEMRETQYF
TGCAGCGTTGAGATGAGGGAGACCCAGTACTTC
>NA|TRBD2|TRBJ2-1|TRBV20-1
CSAPGASGSNNEQFF
TGCAGTGCCCCGGGGGCTAGCGGGAGTAACAATGAGCAGTTCTTC
>NA|NA|TRBJ1-2|TRBV5-1
CASSWGQTNYGYTF
TGCGCCAGCAGCTGGGGACAAACCAACTATGGCTACACCTTC
>few|TRBD2|TRBJ2-1|TRBV20-1
CSARLAGGSYNEQFF
TGCAGTGCTAGATTGGCGGGAGGCTCCTACAATGAGCAGTTCTTC
>few|TRBD2|TRBJ2-5|TRBV5-1
CASSLGRASGQETQYF
TGCGCCAGCAGCTTGGGGAGGGCTAGCGGACAAGAGACCCAGTACTTC
>NA|NA|TRBJ2-1|TRBV10-3
CAITKGGGNEQFF
TGTGCCATCACGAAGGGAGGGGGCAATGAGCAGTTCTTC
>NA|NA|TRBJ2-2|TRBV4-1
CASSQEISTPAGELFF
TGCGCCAGCAGCCAAGAAATATCGACTCCCGCCGGGGAGCTGTTTTTT
>NA|NA|TRBJ2-3|TRBV18
CASSPPGHSTDTQYF
TGTGCCAGCTCACCACCGGGACATAGCACAGATACGCAGTATTTT
>NA|TRBD2|TRBJ2-2|TRBV6-6
CASGGSGRDTGELFF
TGTGCCAGCGGGGGTAGCGGGAGGGACACCGGGGAGCTGTTTTTT
>NA|NA|TRBJ1-6|TRBV6-5
CASSFNPGRPSRTLHF
TGTGCCAGCAGTTTCAATCCGGGACGGCCCAGTCGGACCCTCCACTTT